This T cell receptor beta chain was sequenced for a study of neoadjuvant nivolumab and ipilimumab in lung cancer. The study's findings and limits: Resected tumors had greater TCR richness and clonality than uninvolved lung. From pretherapy to surgery, tumor richness and clonality rose with dual therapy. Pathologic regression was not significantly tied to TCR clonality.

As concerns this clone: Its target is not known.

The CDR3 has 15 residues. Deletions cut 1 base from V and 3 bases from J, with 12 bases between. Looked up from germline, CDR1 is SEHNR and CDR2 is FQNEAQ (reference sequence). Libraries were prepared by immunoSEQ multiplex PCR; TCRdb keeps only in-frame clonotypes and omits some of them. This table has about 26,000 clones, approximately 85% appearing once. Specimen: tumor tissue, collected after neoadjuvant nivolumab, alone or with ipilimumab, at or shortly before surgery. The chain links TRBV7-9 to TRBJ1-1; D unresolved. The clonotype was recovered from an adult with non-small cell lung cancer. The CDR3 loop reads CASSLVDGWDTEAFF. CDR3 in DNA: TGTGCCAGCAGCTTAGTAGATGGGTGGGACACTGAAGCTTTCTTT.